This T cell receptor beta chain was observed in a study of T cell responses to AZD1222 COVID-19 vaccine. The study's findings and limits: Regions 160-218 and 743-854 dominated among vaccine-associated CD4 TCRs spanning spike. Spike-specific TCR breadth rose after two AZD1222 doses, and depth rose as well. It should be noted that donors were predominantly white British and more often female, and clonal diversity was possibly underestimated.

Here immunoSEQ multiplex PCR was the method, and the copy in TCRdb shows in-frame clones only, minus some. Among 150,000 to 200,000 clones, around nine tenths were seen once, and the ten largest hold 3.6%. Germline CDR1 reads WNHNN; CDR2 reads SYGVQD (reference sequence). This CDR3 contains 18 residues. J lost 2 bases, V lost 3 bases, and 12 bases had no gene match. Comment on this clone: Its antigen is undetermined.

The source of this sequence is an adult who received the MenACWY meningococcal vaccine as a control. The chain joins TRBV10-1 to TRBJ2-5, with 10 nucleotides matching TRBD2. The sample in question was peripheral blood, obtained 28 days after the second dose of the MenACWY control vaccine. The CDR3 DNA reads TGCGCCAGCAGTGAATTCCTCCTAGCGGGAGATGGGCAAGAGACCCAGTACTTC. Its protein is CASSEFLLAGDGQETQYF.